These T cell receptor beta chains were read from a single sample in a study of blood T cell repertoires in COVID-19. Sequencing used immunoSEQ multiplex PCR; TCRdb keeps in-frame clones, though not all of them. The sample consists of approximately 200,000 clones, roughly 83% of them appearing once. Sequenced: peripheral blood. The receptors come from a woman aged 45-60 years with acute or convalescent COVID-19. Both conserved end residues are part of each CDR3. D genes are given only for firm matches. Rows give clone size only sometimes, using once, few, many, or a class for an expanded clone.

v_call	clone_size	d_call	j_call	cdr3_nt	cdr3_aa
TRBV5-6	once	NA	TRBJ2-3	TGTGCCAGCAGCTTCCGGGAATACTTCACAGATACGCAGTATTTT	CASSFREYFTDTQYF
TRBV11-2	NA	TRBD2	TRBJ2-5	TGTGCCAGCAGCCCGGCCGCTAGCGGGGGGGAAGAGACCCAGTACTTC	CASSPAASGGEETQYF
TRBV6-6	NA	TRBD1	TRBJ2-1	TGTGCCAGCAGTCGAATCCCACGACAGGGGGCAGGCAATGAGCAGTTCTTC	CASSRIPRQGAGNEQFF
TRBV5-1	NA	NA	TRBJ1-2	TGCGCCAGCAGCTTGCAAATAGCAAGCTATGGCTACACCTTC	CASSLQIASYGYTF
TRBV23-1	once	TRBD1	TRBJ1-2	TGCGCCATCGGGTCCCCGGGACAGGGAAATTACAGCTATGGCTACACCTTC	CAIGSPGQGNYSYGYTF
TRBV27	NA	NA	TRBJ1-1	TGTGCCAGCACCACAGTGAACACTGAAGCTTTCTTT	CASTTVNTEAFF
TRBV7-2	NA	NA	TRBJ2-2	TGTGCCAGCAGCTTAGCGGGGGGGCTATCAACCGGGGAGCTGTTTTTT	CASSLAGGLSTGELFF
TRBV4-2	many	NA	TRBJ1-3	TGTGCCAGCAGCCAAGGAACAACTGGAAACACCATATATTTT	CASSQGTTGNTIYF
TRBV7-8	NA	NA	TRBJ2-3	TGTGCCAGCAGCTTAGCGGAGCCCCGGGGGACAGATACGCAGTATTTT	CASSLAEPRGTDTQYF
TRBV7-2	NA	NA	TRBJ2-7	TGTGCCAGCAGCCTAGCGGCGGACAGCTCCTACGAGCAGTACTTC	CASSLAADSSYEQYF
TRBV9	NA	TRBD2	TRBJ2-1	TGTGCCAGCAGCGTACCCGCTGACGGACTAGCGGGAGACCCCTTCTACAATGAGCAGTTCTTC	CASSVPADGLAGDPFYNEQFF
TRBV29-1	NA	NA	TRBJ1-1	TGCAGCGCACAACAGGGACCTGAAGCTTTCTTT	CSAQQGPEAFF
TRBV7-9	NA	TRBD1	TRBJ1-6	TGTGCCAGCAGCTTAGCGGGCAGGGGGCTGGGTTCACCCCTCCACTTT	CASSLAGRGLGSPLHF
TRBV12-5	few	NA	TRBJ1-1	TGTGCTAGTGGTTTGGAGGGAGGCACTGAAGCTTTCTTT	CASGLEGGTEAFF
TRBV5-1	NA	TRBD2	TRBJ2-1	TGCGCCAGCAGTGGACTAGCGGGGGGTCTGGTGGTAGAGCAGTTCTTC	CASSGLAGGLVVEQFF
TRBV29-1	few	TRBD1	TRBJ2-1	TGCAGCGCGGACAGGGGGCGTTCCCCCATCATCAATGAGCAGTTCTTC	CSADRGRSPIINEQFF
TRBV2	NA	NA	TRBJ1-1	TGTGCCAGCAGCAAAGCGGGTTACACTGAAGCTTTCTTT	CASSKAGYTEAFF
TRBV2	few	TRBD1	TRBJ2-7	TGTGCCAGCAGGGAGAGGTCAGGGGGCTTGTACGAGCAGTACTTC	CASRERSGGLYEQYF
TRBV15	NA	TRBD1	TRBJ2-5	TGTGCCACCAGCGAGCGACAGGGGGCGAAGACCCAGTACTTC	CATSERQGAKTQYF
TRBV12-3/TRBV12-4	NA	NA	TRBJ2-1	TGTGCCAGCAGTTTAGCGCTAACTGAGCAGTTCTTC	CASSLALTEQFF
TRBV19	few	TRBD1	TRBJ1-2	TGTGCCAGTACCCGGACAGGGGGCTATGGCTACACCTTC	CASTRTGGYGYTF
TRBV30	NA	TRBD1	TRBJ2-2	TGTGCCTGGAGTGACCGGGACAGGGTGCGGAAGGAGCTGTTTTTT	CAWSDRDRVRKELFF
TRBV15	NA	TRBD2	TRBJ2-3	TGTGCCACCAGCGTACGACTAGCGGGGTACACAGATACGCAGTATTTT	CATSVRLAGYTDTQYF
TRBV7-2	NA	NA	TRBJ2-1	TGTGCCAGCAGCCCCAGGGTCTACAATGAGCAGTTCTTC	CASSPRVYNEQFF
TRBV5-4	NA	TRBD2	TRBJ2-3	TGTGCCAGCAGCTTGGATGCGGGAGGGCCCACAGATACGCAGTATTTT	CASSLDAGGPTDTQYF
TRBV28	NA	NA	TRBJ1-2	TGTGCCAGCACCCTAACAGGGTGGGATGGCTACACCTTC	CASTLTGWDGYTF
TRBV19	NA	NA	TRBJ2-2	TGTGCCAGTAGTATCCCGCAGGGTACCGGGGAGCTGTTTTTT	CASSIPQGTGELFF
TRBV6-1	NA	NA	TRBJ1-2	TGTGCCAGCAGTGAGCAGGGTCATCGTGGCTACACCTTC	CASSEQGHRGYTF
TRBV27	NA	TRBD2	TRBJ2-7	TGTGCCAGCAGAGGACTAGGCGGGGGAAGGGACGAGCAGTACTTC	CASRGLGGGRDEQYF
TRBV6-2/TRBV6-3	NA	NA	TRBJ2-7	TGTGCCAGCAGTTACTCGATGGCGGGGGCAGGGAAGCAGTACTTC	CASSYSMAGAGKQYF
TRBV19	NA	TRBD1	TRBJ1-3	TGTGCCAGTGGGAGACAGGGGACGGCTGGAAACACCATATATTTT	CASGRQGTAGNTIYF
TRBV20-1	few	NA	TRBJ1-2	TGCAGTGCAAGTGACAGTAACAGGGGCTACACCTTC	CSASDSNRGYTF
TRBV6-1	NA	NA	TRBJ1-1	TGTGCCAGCAGTGGCCCAGATCAATGGGAGGGCAACACTGAAGCTTTCTTT	CASSGPDQWEGNTEAFF